This is a list of T cell receptor beta chains from one sample in a study of T cells in Graves' hyperthyroidism and ophthalmopathy. TCRdb re-analysed the multiplex PCR reads in MiXCR, keeping a single row per CDR3 protein. The sample carries around 350,000 distinct CDR3 sequences, more than 12% recorded once. The specimen was blood. The receptors derive from a woman under 40 with Graves' ophthalmopathy. Both conserved end residues are part of each CDR3. A D gene is named only where the DNA matches it firmly. Rows may omit the clone size; those that give it use once, few, many or a size class.

j_call v_call clone_size d_call cdr3_aa cdr3_nt
TRBJ2-1 TRBV7-6 many TRBD2 CASSHPPTSGRNNEQFF TGTGCCAGCAGCCACCCACCTACTAGCGGGAGAAACAATGAGCAGTTCTTC
TRBJ2-1 TRBV10-3 - TRBD2 CAISRTSGGALIVNEQFF TGTGCCATCAGTCGGACTAGCGGGGGGGCCTTAATTGTCAATGAGCAGTTCTTC
TRBJ1-1 TRBV18 many - CASSPPGDTEAFF TGTGCCAGCTCACCACCAGGGGACACTGAAGCTTTCTTT
TRBJ1-6 TRBV28 many TRBD1 CASSPGQGWNSPLHF TGTGCCAGCAGTCCTGGACAGGGATGGAATTCACCCCTCCACTTT
TRBJ1-5 TRBV6-1 - - CASSALGRSQWDQPQHF TGTGCCAGCAGTGCCCTTGGGAGGAGCCAATGGGATCAGCCCCAGCATTTT
TRBJ1-6 TRBV7-2 many - CASSLSIRAGRNSPLHF -
TRBJ2-3 TRBV2 many - CASSDPTGRKDTQYF TGTGCCAGCAGTGACCCGACAGGGAGGAAAGATACGCAGTATTTT
TRBJ1-2 TRBV12-3/TRBV12-4 many - CASSQLIGRRQTNYGYTF TGTGCCAGCAGTCAACTCATCGGACGGCGCCAAACTAACTATGGCTACACCTTC
TRBJ2-3 TRBV5-1 once - CASSLDTATQYF TGCGCCAGCAGCTTGGATACGGCTACGCAGTATTTT
TRBJ1-1 TRBV5-8 many - CASSPREIMNTEAFF TGTGCCAGCAGCCCGAGAGAGATCATGAACACTGAAGCTTTCTTT
TRBJ1-1 TRBV7-9 many TRBD1 CASSPRQGVGTEAFF TGTGCCAGCAGCCCAAGACAGGGGGTAGGAACTGAAGCTTTCTTT
TRBJ2-3 TRBV9 - - CAIRTESYSTDTQYF TGTGCCATCAGAACAGAATCCTATAGCACAGATACGCAGTATTTT
TRBJ2-2 TRBV5-5 - - CASSSPGGELFF TGTGCCAGCTCCTCCCCCGGCGGGGAGCTGTTTTTT
TRBJ1-2 TRBV28 many - CASSFVRRWVNYGYTF TGTGCCAGCAGTTTTGTCCGACGGTGGGTCAACTATGGCTACACCTTC
TRBJ1-5 TRBV7-8 many - CASSMGPGLQPQHF TGTGCCAGCAGCATGGGACCGGGACTGCAGCCCCAGCATTTT
TRBJ2-2 TRBV12-3/TRBV12-4 few - CADGVLTGELFF TGTGCCGACGGGGTTCTCACCGGGGAGCTGTTTTTT
TRBJ2-3 TRBV3-1 many - CASSQGVVNTDTQYF TGTGCCAGCAGCCAAGGAGTTGTGAACACAGATACGCAGTATTTT
TRBJ1-2 TRBV28 many TRBD1 CASSLPQGAYGYTF TGTGCCAGCAGTTTACCCCAGGGGGCTTATGGCTACACCTTC
TRBJ1-5 TRBV3-1 many - CASSQGGRSNQPQHF TGTGCCAGCAGCCAAGGGGGCAGATCCAATCAGCCCCAGCATTTT
TRBJ1-4 TRBV20-1 many TRBD1 CSARQGAANEKLFF TGCAGTGCTAGACAGGGGGCTGCTAATGAAAAACTGTTTTTT
TRBJ2-6 TRBV30 many - CAASRGGSGANVLTF TGTGCCGCCTCCAGGGGGGGTTCTGGGGCCAACGTCCTGACTTTC
TRBJ2-1 TRBV11-1 - - CASSTPVLTRDYDEQFF TGTGCCAGCAGCACTCCTGTTCTGACTAGAGATTACGATGAGCAGTTCTTC
TRBJ2-1 TRBV7-6 many TRBD1 CASSSSSGQGDNEQFF TGTGCCAGCAGCTCTAGTTCGGGACAGGGAGACAATGAGCAGTTCTTC
TRBJ1-4 TRBV14 - - CASSQEGLRDNSRKLFF TGTGCCAGCAGCCAAGAGGGGCTTAGGGACAACTCTCGAAAACTGTTTTTT
TRBJ2-1 TRBV4-1 - - CASSQDNQGEQFF TGCGCCAGCAGCCAAGATAACCAGGGGGAGCAGTTCTTC
TRBJ1-5 TRBV20-1 many TRBD1 CSARDGDRGLFQPQHF TGCAGTGCTAGAGATGGGGACAGGGGACTGTTTCAGCCCCAGCATTTT
TRBJ2-4 TRBV5-6 - TRBD1 CASSIAGTGVQNIQYF TGTGCCAGCAGCATCGCCGGGACAGGGGTACAAAACATTCAGTACTTC
TRBJ2-1 TRBV20-1 few TRBD2 CSAMGLGGGLAVYNEQFF TGCAGTGCTATGGGACTCGGGGGGGGACTAGCGGTCTACAATGAGCAGTTCTTC
TRBJ2-5 TRBV11-2 many - CASSLKRTAKETQYF TGTGCCAGCAGCCTTAAACGGACAGCCAAAGAGACCCAGTACTTC
TRBJ1-1 TRBV3-1 many - CASSRRGDTEAFF TGTGCCAGCAGCCGGAGGGGGGACACTGAAGCTTTCTTT
TRBJ1-3 TRBV7-9 - - CASSGLISGNTIYF TGTGCCAGCAGCGGACTCATTTCTGGAAACACCATATATTTT
TRBJ2-1 TRBV7-3 few TRBD1 CASSSGQAGRNKQFF TGTGCCAGCAGCTCGGGACAGGCGGGCAGGAATAAGCAGTTCTTC
TRBJ2-1 TRBV19 - - CASRPGTKGHNEQFF TGTGCCAGTAGACCAGGGACCAAAGGCCACAATGAGCAGTTCTTC
TRBJ1-6 TRBV9 many TRBD1 CASSVTGTGKWALHF TGTGCCAGCAGCGTAACCGGGACAGGGAAATGGGCCCTCCACTTT
TRBJ2-1 TRBV3-1 many - CASSQELTTNEQFF TGTGCCAGCAGCCAAGAATTGACTACCAATGAGCAGTTCTTC
TRBJ2-7 TRBV7-2 many - CASSFGTAGEQYF TGTGCCAGCAGCTTTGGGACGGCGGGCGAGCAGTACTTC
TRBJ2-5 TRBV2 many TRBD1 CASSGQQGARETQYF TGTGCCAGCAGTGGCCAACAGGGGGCTAGGGAGACCCAGTACTTC
TRBJ1-5 TRBV19 few TRBD1 CASSITLDRHQPQHF TGTGCCAGTAGTATAACGTTGGACAGGCATCAGCCCCAGCATTTT
TRBJ2-2 TRBV30 many - CAWTRLRTGELFF TGTGCCTGGACTAGGCTTCGCACCGGGGAGCTGTTTTTT
TRBJ2-7 TRBV28 many TRBD1 CASRDAGTGTYEQYF TGTGCCAGCAGAGACGCCGGGACAGGGACTTACGAGCAGTACTTC
TRBJ2-5 TRBV27 many - CASSLGTRSGRQETQYF TGTGCCAGCAGTTTGGGGACTCGGTCAGGGCGGCAAGAGACCCAGTACTTC
TRBJ2-2 TRBV3-1 many - CASSPQEEAGELFF TGTGCCAGCAGCCCCCAGGAGGAGGCCGGGGAGCTGTTTTTT
TRBJ2-6 TRBV6-1 - - CASSETESSGANVLTF TGTGCCAGCAGTGAAACAGAGTCCTCTGGGGCCAACGTCCTGACTTTC
TRBJ2-1 TRBV6-1 many - CASSSGAYNEQFF TGTGCCAGCAGTTCCGGGGCTTACAATGAGCAGTTCTTC
TRBJ2-1 TRBV6-1 many - CASSDQTERSYNEQFF TGTGCCAGCAGTGACCAGACAGAACGCTCCTACAATGAGCAGTTCTTC
TRBJ2-1 TRBV6-1 many TRBD2 CASSRAGGHNEQFF TGTGCCAGCAGTCGAGCGGGGGGGCACAATGAGCAGTTCTTC
TRBJ1-2 TRBV28 few TRBD1 CASRETGANYTF TGTGCCAGCAGGGAAACAGGGGCCAACTACACCTTC
TRBJ2-1 TRBV4-1 - TRBD2 CASRSNSGGSYNEQFF TGCGCCAGCAGGTCAAATAGCGGGGGATCCTACAATGAGCAGTTCTTC
TRBJ2-3 TRBV28 many - CASSFPPGGPFPTDTQYF TGTGCCAGCAGTTTCCCTCCCGGGGGGCCCTTCCCCACAGATACGCAGTATTTT
TRBJ1-1 TRBV6-2/TRBV6-3 few TRBD1 CASSYATTGRYTEAFF TGTGCCAGCAGTTACGCAACGACAGGGAGGTACACTGAAGCTTTCTTT
TRBJ1-3 TRBV7-2 - - CASSSWTEGDTIYF TGTGCCAGCAGCTCTTGGACAGAAGGAGACACCATATATTTT
TRBJ2-5 TRBV6-2/TRBV6-3 - TRBD1 CASSPRTGGWSVQETQYF TGTGCCAGCAGCCCCAGGACAGGGGGCTGGTCGGTACAGGAGACCCAGTACTTC
TRBJ1-2 TRBV28 many - CASRNTGTNYGYTF TGTGCCAGCAGAAATACAGGAACTAACTATGGCTACACCTTC
TRBJ2-5 TRBV20-1 many - CSAHRAAQETQYF TGCAGTGCTCACAGGGCGGCCCAAGAGACCCAGTACTTC
TRBJ1-2 TRBV15 - - CATSRETGSSGYTF TGTGCCACCAGCAGAGAAACGGGCAGCTCGGGCTACACCTTC